Sequencing of this T cell receptor beta chain was carried out in a study of vaccination and CD4 T cells after COVID-19. About the research overall: Overlapping peptides of the spike proteins of SARS-CoV-2, HCoV-NL63, HCoV-OC43 and HCoV-229E were used for cell stimulation.

General observations from the study: Within the convalescent patients, a median roughly 87% of the SARS-CoV-2-reactive clones were ones that appeared only post-vaccination. Rising from approximately 21 to 38, the median of SARS-CoV-2-reactive clonotypes did not change significantly.

This clonotype was recorded only once. Its antigen remains unknown. Treatment given: approximately 10-day PBMC culture with coronavirus spike peptide pools or control peptides (ViraFEST assay). Every well contained over 1.5 million PBMCs, which were grown with around 9.8 IU/ml IL-2 and roughly 9.1 ug/ml peptide pools. Sequence data for DNA of cultured CD4+ T cells were generated by the Oncomine TCR Beta short-read assay. MiXCR, applied by TCRdb to the PCR reads, yields one record per CDR3 protein. The profile shows roughly 16,000 distinct CDR3 sequences, about four fifths of them singletons. Trimming removed 6 bases from V and 7 bases from J; junction bases left unmatched: 5. Germline V gives CDR1 MNHEY, CDR2 SMNVEV (reference sequence). This CDR3 comprises 12 residues.

This sequence originates from a human donor who received a COVID-19 vaccine. The gene calls are TRBV27 and TRBJ1-1; 7 positions agree with TRBD1. Material: CD4+ T cells from blood, cultured in vitro, obtained after SARS-CoV-2 vaccination. The CDR3 DNA follows: TGTGCCAGCAGGAGACAGGGCCTTGAAGCTTTCTTT. Amino acid sequence: CASRRQGLEAFF.